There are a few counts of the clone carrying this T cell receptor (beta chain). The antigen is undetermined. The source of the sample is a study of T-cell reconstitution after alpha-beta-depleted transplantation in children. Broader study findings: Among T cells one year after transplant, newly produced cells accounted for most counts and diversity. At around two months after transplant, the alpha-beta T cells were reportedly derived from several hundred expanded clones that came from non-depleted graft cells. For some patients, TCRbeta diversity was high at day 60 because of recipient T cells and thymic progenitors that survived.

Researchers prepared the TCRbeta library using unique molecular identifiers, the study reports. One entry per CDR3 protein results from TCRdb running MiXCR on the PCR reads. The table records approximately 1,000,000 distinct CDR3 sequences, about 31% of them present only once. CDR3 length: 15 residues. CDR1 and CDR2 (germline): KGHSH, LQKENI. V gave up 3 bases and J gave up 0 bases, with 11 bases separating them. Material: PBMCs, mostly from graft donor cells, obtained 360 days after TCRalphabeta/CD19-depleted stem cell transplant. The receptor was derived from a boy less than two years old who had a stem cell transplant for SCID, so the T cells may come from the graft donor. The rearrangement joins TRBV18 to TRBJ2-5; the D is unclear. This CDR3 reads CASSPNVGYQETQYF. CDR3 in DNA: TGTGCCAGCTCACCTAACGTGGGATACCAAGAGACCCAGTACTTC. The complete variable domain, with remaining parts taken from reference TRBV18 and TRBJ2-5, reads NAGVMQNPRHLVRRRGQEARLRCSPMKGHSHVYWYRQLPEEGLKFMVYLQKENIIDESGMPKERFSAEFPKEGPSILRIQQVVRGDSAAYFCASSPNVGYQETQYFGPGTRLLVL.